The 8 T cell receptor beta chains below were found in one sample sequenced in a study of T cell responses to AZD1222 COVID-19 vaccine. Clones were read by immunoSEQ multiplex PCR, and TCRdb kept only the in-frame ones, dropping some. The sample shows 45,000 to 55,000 clones, 84% of them seen only once. Source: peripheral blood, taken on day 0 of AZD1222 vaccination. The receptors shown here come from an adult in good health.

This clone was detected a few times. In the same sample, other DNA sequences code for this CDR3. The V and J genes are TRBV6-6 and TRBJ1-3; D remains ambiguous. The CDR3 has 15 residues. Germline values: CDR1 MNHNY, CDR2 SVGAGI (reference sequence). Trimming cost V 3 bases and J 0 bases, with 9 bases left between them. This chain's CDR3 is CASSYEGISGNTIYF. For the CDR3, the DNA is TGTGCCAGCAGTTATGAGGGCATCTCTGGAAACACCATATATTTT.

The genes are TRBV7-2 and TRBJ2-5, with TRBD2 matching 9 bases. CDR1 and CDR2 (germline): SGHTA, FQGNSA. The CDR3 has 16 residues. The V and J ends lost 1 base and 5 bases, in that order; junction bases with no gene match: 8. The CDR3 nucleotides are TGTGCCAGCAGCTTAGGGCTGCGGGGGGGGAGCGAGACCCAGTACTTC. It translates to CASSLGLRGGSETQYF.

This chain uses TRBV3-1 (or the pseudogene TRBV3-2) with TRBJ1-4, with D uncertain. V was trimmed by 5 bases and J by 0 bases, leaving 10 bases between them. This CDR3 spans 15 amino acids. Germline loops: CDR1 LGHDT, CDR2 YNNKEL (reference sequence). This chain's CDR3 is CASSSTAATNEKLFF. The CDR3 DNA reads as TGTGCCAGCAGCTCAACAGCCGCAACTAATGAAAAACTGTTTTTT.

The chain links TRBV19 to TRBJ2-3; unclear D gene. CDR1 and CDR2 from the germline V gene are LNHDA and SQIVND (reference sequence). The CDR3 is 14 residues long. V shed 6 bases and J shed 0 bases, with 10 bases lying between them. The CDR3 DNA reads TGTGCCAGTAGGGCCGGGCCAAGCACAGATACGCAGTATTTT. Protein: CASRAGPSTDTQYF.

The chain is built from TRBV6-5 and TRBJ2-5; D not resolved. The ends were cut back, 8 bases at V and 7 bases at J, with 11 bases in the middle. The CDR3 is made up of 11 amino acids. The germline CDR1 and CDR2 sequences are MNHEY and SVGAGI. The CDR3 region is CASAEGGTQYF. Written as DNA, the CDR3 is TGTGCCAGCGCAGAAGGCGGGACCCAGTACTTC.

The sample holds a few counts of this clone. This rearrangement joins TRBV27 to TRBJ1-5; unclear D gene. From germline, CDR1 is MNHEY and CDR2 SMNVEV (reference sequence). The CDR3 consists of 17 residues. Between the trimmed V and J ends, which lost 3 bases and 0 bases, there was a span of 15 bases. The CDR3: CASSLVGRLFSNQPQHF. The CDR3 nucleotides are TGTGCCAGCAGTTTGGTGGGCAGGCTTTTTAGCAATCAGCCCCAGCATTTT.

This chain links TRBV20-1 with TRBJ2-3; D remains unclear. CDR1 DFQATT and CDR2 SNEGSKA come from the germline V gene (reference sequence). V lost 3 bases to trimming and J lost 4 bases, with 14 bases between them. This CDR3 is 14 amino acids long. This CDR3 is CSASPRAWADTQYF. For the CDR3, the DNA is TGCAGTGCTAGTCCCCGGGCATGGGCAGATACGCAGTATTTT.

The chain has TRBV4-2 and TRBJ1-4; maybe TRBD1 (5 bases). There are 16 residues in the CDR3. V gave up 0 bases and J gave up 2 bases, with 10 bases separating them. The germline CDR1 and CDR2 sequences are LGHNA and YNFKEQ. CDR3 DNA sequence: TGTGCCAGCAGCCAAGATCCCCCAGGGACTAATGAAAAACTGTTTTTT. Protein product: CASSQDPPGTNEKLFF.